The sequence of this T cell receptor beta chain was determined in a study of CD8 T cells in ankylosing spondylitis. Study results and limitations: What seemed typical of ankylosing spondylitis blood was a TCR beta motif built from several highly homologous variants.

A quantitative 5'-RACE method, one with molecular barcodes, was used to make TCR beta libraries. TCRdb re-called the 5' RACE reads through MiXCR, storing one row per CDR3 protein. The sample consists of 110,000 to 150,000 distinct CDR3 sequences, 7% to 9% of them appearing once. This clonotype has a handful of counts. Antigen unknown. Germline is not matched at one junction end, which may reflect a read error. This CDR3 is 12 amino acids long. Germline V CDR1 and CDR2: LNHDA, SQIVND (reference sequence). The TCR was taken from a male donor with ankylosing spondylitis. Material for sequencing was synovial fluid, either unsorted or a sorted T cell fraction (not recorded which). V is TRBV19 and J is TRBJ1-6, with a tentative D call TRBD1 (5 bases). In DNA, the CDR3 is TGTGCCAGTAGTTCGGGACCTTCATCCCTCCACTTT. It translates to CASSSGPSSLHF.